This TCR beta chain was profiled in a study of blood T cell repertoires in COVID-19. Overall study: Spain, Italy and the United States supplied samples that represented acute and convalescent COVID-19. T cells, B-cell-depleted T cells, or PBMCs supplied cDNA or gDNA.

The V gene end was trimmed by 2 bases and the J gene end by 2 bases; junction bases not matched to a gene: 8. Per germline, CDR1 SGHDT and CDR2 YYEEEE. The CDR3 sequence is 17 residues long. Original processing notes: Researchers report that nucleated cell counts were estimated from reference gene primer amplification. Generated by immunoSEQ multiplex PCR, the TCRdb table keeps only in-frame clones and is missing some. Clonal size and the V and J genes are those of that table, whereas D and trimming came from the DNA. Of 400,000 to 550,000 clones listed, around 88% are singletons. This clone was detected only once.

The sequenced sample consisted of peripheral blood. This chain joins TRBV5-6 and TRBJ2-3; 10 nucleotides align to TRBD2. This clonotype was obtained from a woman under 40 with acute or convalescent COVID-19. CDR3 bases: TGTGCCAGCAGCTTTGCTAGCGGGGGACGGTCCACAGATACGCAGTATTTT. Encoded protein: CASSFASGGRSTDTQYF.